This T cell receptor (beta chain) emerged from a study of a mutant IDH1 vaccine in newly diagnosed glioma. On the study more broadly: Initiation of the vaccine course occurred 4-6 weeks after radiotherapy alone, or alongside temozolomide cycles. Patients under treatment included roughly 60% males and 37.5% females and had a mean age of around 37 years. Patients were pretreated with radiotherapy, temozolomide, or both, mostly both.

As concerns this clone: Its antigen is not identified.

The time point: week 11, during vaccination. All doses held 300 ug of mutant IDH1 20-mer peptide, with topical imiquimod. Newly diagnosed WHO grade 3 or 4 IDH1-mutant, ATRX-lost astrocytomas were identified in the donors. The protocol was immunoSEQ multiplex PCR, while the TCRdb copy is restricted to in-frame clones and leaves out a portion. Seen here are roughly 70,000 clones, 65% to 85% observed once, and the top ten hold approximately 9.5%. V shed 4 bases, J shed 7 bases, and the junction held 12 bases outside the gene matches. The germline V gene has CDR1 SGDLS and CDR2 YYNGEE. The CDR3 is 15 amino acids.

The V call is TRBV9, the J call TRBJ2-7; TRBD1 aligns across 9 bases. The input for sequencing was PBMCs, taken from a glioma patient whose treatment included an IDH1 peptide vaccine. This clonotype was sampled from a woman aged 50 to 60 with glioma. CDR3 loop: CASSRDRDRVREQYF. The CDR3 DNA reads as TGTGCCAGCAGCCGAGACCGGGACAGGGTGCGTGAGCAGTACTTC.